This paragraph reports one T cell receptor beta chain. Generated by immunoSEQ multiplex PCR, the TCRdb table keeps only in-frame clones and is missing some. The table lists roughly 60,000 clones, roughly nine tenths of them singletons. These data belong to a study of glioma-infiltrating T cells after dendritic cell vaccination. On the study more broadly: Dendritic cell vaccination trial patients had either newly diagnosed or recurrent glioblastoma. Treatment, given 2003 to 2012, was autologous tumor lysate-pulsed dendritic cell vaccination.

This CDR3 region has 15 residues. Germline CDR1 SGDLS, CDR2 YYNGEE. Trimming took 2 bases from V and 0 from J; bases not matched to a gene: 1. Described time point: after dendritic cell vaccination, including at tumor progression/relapse. Blood PBMC samples: pre-vaccination, two weeks post third vaccination, and at tumor progression. The TCR was taken from a human donor with glioblastoma. Source: blood, taken after dendritic cell vaccination. The rearrangement links TRBV9 to TRBJ2-1, with 8 bases matching TRBD2. CDR3 sequence reads: CASSVAGGSYNEQFF. CDR3 DNA: TGTGCCAGCAGCGTGGCGGGAGGCTCCTACAATGAGCAGTTCTTC.